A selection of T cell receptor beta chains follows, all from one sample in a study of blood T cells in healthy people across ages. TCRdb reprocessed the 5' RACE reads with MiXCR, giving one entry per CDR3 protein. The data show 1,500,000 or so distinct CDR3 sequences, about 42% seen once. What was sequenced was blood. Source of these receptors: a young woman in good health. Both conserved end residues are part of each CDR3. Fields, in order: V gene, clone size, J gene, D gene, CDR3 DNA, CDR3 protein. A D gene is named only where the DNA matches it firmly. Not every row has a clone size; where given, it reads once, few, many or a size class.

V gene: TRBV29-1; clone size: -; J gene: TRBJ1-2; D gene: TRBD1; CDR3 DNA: TGCAGCGTTGAATCCGGACAGGGGGCCGGTGGCTACACCTTC; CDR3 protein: CSVESGQGAGGYTF
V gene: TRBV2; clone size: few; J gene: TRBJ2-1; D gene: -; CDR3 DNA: TGTGCCAGCAGTGACGTCCCGAATGAGCAGTTCTTC; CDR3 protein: CASSDVPNEQFF
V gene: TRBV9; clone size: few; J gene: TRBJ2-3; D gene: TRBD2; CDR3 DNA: TGTGCCAGCAGCCCCCGGACTAGCGGAATCACAGATACGCAGTATTTT; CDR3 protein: CASSPRTSGITDTQYF
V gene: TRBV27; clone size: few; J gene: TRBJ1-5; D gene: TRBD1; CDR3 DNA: TGTGCCAGCAGGACCGGGACAGAGGGCAATCAGCCCCAGCATTTT; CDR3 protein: CASRTGTEGNQPQHF
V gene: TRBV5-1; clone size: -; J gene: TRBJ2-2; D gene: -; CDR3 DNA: TGCGCCAGCGGACGAGCCGGGACCCCGAGCACCGGGGAGCTGTTTTTT; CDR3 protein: CASGRAGTPSTGELFF
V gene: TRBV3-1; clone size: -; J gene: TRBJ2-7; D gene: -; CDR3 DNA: TGTGCCAGCAGCCAAGATTGGACCGCCGCTGAGCAGTACTTC; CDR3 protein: CASSQDWTAAEQYF
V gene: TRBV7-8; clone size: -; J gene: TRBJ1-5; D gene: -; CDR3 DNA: TGTGCCAGCAGCTTAGAATCTAACCCTCCCTCTGCGGGCAATCAGCCCCAGCATTTT; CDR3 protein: CASSLESNPPSAGNQPQHF
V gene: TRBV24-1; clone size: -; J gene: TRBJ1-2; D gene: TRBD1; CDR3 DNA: TGTGCCGCCAGTGATGTGGCAGGGGGCACGGCTGGCTACACCTTC; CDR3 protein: CAASDVAGGTAGYTF
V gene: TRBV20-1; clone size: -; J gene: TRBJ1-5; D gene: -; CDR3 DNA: TGCAGTGCTATCCTCCTCGGGGCAGGCCTTAATCAGCCCCAGCATTTT; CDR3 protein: CSAILLGAGLNQPQHF
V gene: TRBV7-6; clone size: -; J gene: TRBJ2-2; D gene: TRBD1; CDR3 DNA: TGTGCCAGCAGCACTCGGACAGGGACTGCCACCGGGGAGCTGTTTTTT; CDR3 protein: CASSTRTGTATGELFF
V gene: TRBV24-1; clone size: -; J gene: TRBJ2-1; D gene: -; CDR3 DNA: TGTGCCACCAGTGGTGGCTCCGAGCAGTTCTTC; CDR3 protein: CATSGGSEQFF